The T cell receptor (beta chain) under discussion was sequenced for a study of T cells expressing NK-cell markers. Study overall: Researchers got TCR beta repertoires out of sorted CD3+CD56+NKG2C+, CD3+CD56+NKG2C- and CD3+CD56-NKG2C+ T cells. Most of the eight sequenced donors tested HCMV-seropositive; one tested seronegative.

In regard to this clonotype: Its antigen remains unknown.

The study's findings and limits: Dominance of the CD3+CD56-NKG2C+ fraction by these clonotypes also held in four donors.

TCRdb reprocessed the 5' RACE reads, keeping one entry per CDR3 protein, no DNA. In total, the table holds fewer than 200,000 distinct CDR3 sequences. CDR1 SNHLY and CDR2 FYNNEI come from the germline V gene. CDR3 length: 15 residues. The genes are TRBV2 and TRBJ1-6. Sequencing was carried out using blood T cells: a sorted CD56 or NKG2C T cell subset, CD4+ or CD8+ T cells, or bulk PBMC T cells (not recorded which). This receptor was obtained from a woman aged 18 to 75 in good health. The CDR3 loop reads CASSAKTADNSPLHF.